The next 7 T cell receptor beta chains were all read from a single sample in a study of blood T cell repertoires in COVID-19 (dated by TCRdb to between 2020 and 2021). The library came from the immunoSEQ multiplex PCR assay. What TCRdb holds here is the immuneACCESS table cut down to in-frame rearrangements. Part of the clones is not present; checked against another copy, under half of the missing clones reflect an unresolved V gene, and the others are unexplained. The sample data list around 250,000 clones, and 82% of these were observed just once. The ten largest clonotypes hold about 3.4% of the sample. Sequencing input: peripheral blood. The receptor source for this set is a woman younger than 35 with acute or convalescent COVID-19.

The CDR3 DNA reads as TGTGCCAGTAGTACGCATCCCGGGGATAATTCACCCCTCCACTTT. It encodes CASSTHPGDNSPLHF. This rearrangement joins TRBV19 to TRBJ1-6; D not certain. V was shortened by 4 bases and J by 5 bases, with 12 bases between the two germline ends. The CDR3 is 15 residues long. CDR1 is LNHDA, CDR2 SQIVND, per germline (reference sequence). The variable domain in full, with the rest retrieved from reference TRBV19 and TRBJ1-6, is DGGITQSPKYLFRKEGQNVTLSCEQNLNHDAMYWYRQDPGQGLRLIYYSQIVNDFQKGDIAEGYSVSREKKESFPLTVTSAQKNPTAFYLCASSTHPGDNSPLHFGNGTRLTVT.

This clone was observed a single time. This chain uses TRBV25-1 with TRBJ1-2; D gene unclear. CDR1 and CDR2 (germline): MGHDK, SYGVNS. Trimming cost V 6 bases and J 7 bases, with 12 bases left between them. CDR3 length equals 12 residues. CDR3 in amino acids: CASRGGTPGYTF. As DNA, the CDR3 is TGTGCCAGCAGGGGAGGAACGCCTGGCTACACCTTC.

The rearrangement links TRBV5-4 to TRBJ2-6; D might be TRBD2 (5 bases). This CDR3 comprises 17 residues. The germline gives CDR1 SGHNT, CDR2 YYREEE (reference sequence). Trimming took off 0 bases at V and 0 bases at J, with 10 bases between the two ends. The CDR3 sequence is CASSLGGSRSGANVLTF. The CDR3 DNA reads as TGTGCCAGCAGCTTGGGCGGGTCCCGCTCTGGGGCCAACGTCCTGACTTTC.

This sequence joins TRBV7-2 and TRBJ1-5, with a tentative D call TRBD1 (5 bases). Trimming removed 3 bases at V and 7 bases at J, with 16 bases between. The length of the CDR3 is 15 residues. The germline V gene encodes CDR1 SGHTA and CDR2 FQGNSA. CDR3 bases: TGTGCCAGCAGCTTGGTGGTGCAGGGCGGCCAGCCCCAGCATTTT. Translating it yields CASSLVVQGGQPQHF.

This chain connects TRBV9 to TRBJ1-1; D is uncertain. V shed 0 bases and J shed 8 bases, with 11 bases lying between them. The CDR3 length is 13 residues. Germline V CDR1 and CDR2: SGDLS, YYNGEE. The CDR3 loop reads CASSVVEAAEAFF. As DNA, the CDR3 is TGTGCCAGCAGCGTAGTGGAGGCAGCCGAAGCTTTCTTT.

This clone was counted a few times. This chain connects TRBV6-5 to TRBJ1-2; 7 nucleotides match TRBD1. This CDR3 spans 13 amino acids. The germline CDR1 and CDR2 sequences are MNHEY and SVGAGI. V lost 6 bases and J lost 4; bases outside the gene matches: 5. The CDR3 sequence: CASSLGGRYGYTF. CDR3 DNA: TGTGCCAGCAGCTTAGGGGGCCGCTATGGCTACACCTTC.

V and J are TRBV7-2 and TRBJ2-3, with 9 bases identical to TRBD2. The V and J ends lost 1 base and 4 bases, in that order; junction bases with no gene match: 9. The CDR3 loop spans 17 amino acids. Germline values: CDR1 SGHTA, CDR2 FQGNSA. The CDR3: CASSLVTSSGSSDTQYF. CDR3 coding DNA: TGTGCCAGCAGCTTAGTAACCAGTAGCGGGAGTTCAGATACGCAGTATTTT.